The 5 T cell receptor beta chains listed next were all sequenced from one sample in a study of T cell repertoires in cytomegalovirus infection. TCRdb used MiXCR to reprocess the reads, holding one entry per CDR3 protein. This sample carries approximately 590,000 distinct CDR3 sequences, almost 40% of them seen once, and the ten largest clones take 48%. These receptors' antigens are unknown. This specimen consisted of cultured PBMCs, obtained from culture after CMV antigen stimulation. These receptor sequences come from a human donor in good health (CMV status not recorded). Some clones in this sample may be carry-over from other donors' samples.

This sequence joins TRBV27 and TRBJ2-1, with 7 positions matching TRBD1. This CDR3 comprises 15 residues. Trimming removed 1 base from V and 6 bases from J; junction bases left unmatched: 6. The V gene's germline CDR1 is MNHEY and CDR2 SMNVEV (reference sequence). CDR3 in DNA: TGTGCCAGCAGTTTATGGCCTTCAGGGGGCAATGAGCAGTTCTTC. It yields the protein CASSLWPSGGNEQFF.

This chain links TRBV10-3 with TRBJ2-1; tentative D call: TRBD2 (7 bases). CDR1 ENHRY and CDR2 SYGVKD come from the germline V gene. This CDR3 has 14 residues. Trimming shortened V by 6 bases and J by 9 bases, and 18 bases separated the two germline ends. Here the CDR3 DNA reads TGTGCCATCAGCTCCGAGGGCGGGGGCTTTGAGCAGTTCTTC. It codes for CAISSEGGGFEQFF.

This sequence joins TRBV12-3 or TRBV12-4 and TRBJ2-7, with a weak D call TRBD1 (5 bases). The CDR3 totals 14 residues. V gave up 0 bases and J gave up 3 bases, with 9 bases separating them. The CDR3 nucleotides are TGTGCCAGCAGTTTAGCACCAGGGTACTACGAGCAGTACTTC. It yields the protein CASSLAPGYYEQYF.

The V and J genes are TRBV6-1 and TRBJ1-1; possibly TRBD1 for D (6 bases). There are 13 residues in the CDR3. Between the trimmed V and J ends, which lost 1 base and 4 bases, there was a span of 7 bases. Per the germline V gene, CDR1 is MNHNS and CDR2 is SASEGT. The CDR3 here is CASSEDRATEAFF. CDR3 DNA: TGTGCCAGCAGTGAAGACAGGGCCACTGAAGCTTTCTTT.

J is TRBJ2-7 and V is TRBV7-2, with 15 bases that match TRBD2. J gave up 4 bases and V 5 bases, and 0 bases lay outside the gene matches. The CDR3 extends over 14 amino acids. Germline-derived CDR1 and CDR2 are SGHTA and FQGNSA. CDR3 region: CASSGTSGGYEQYF. The CDR3 nucleotides are TGTGCCAGCAGCGGGACTAGCGGGGGGTACGAGCAGTACTTC.